This passage covers 32 T cell receptor beta chains from one sample sequenced in a study of cytomegalovirus exposure and HLA in healthy donors. This table comes from immunoSEQ multiplex PCR, and its TCRdb copy is limited to in-frame clones, with some not included. The top ten clones hold 2% to 2.5% of a sample with over 200,000 clones, around 90% of them seen once. The sequencing input was PBMCs. These receptors all stem from a woman between 18 and 29 years old in good health and CMV-seropositive.

The DNA for the CDR3 is TGTGCCACTTCCGGGACAGGGGCCACCGGGGAGCTGTTTTTT. Protein product: CATSGTGATGELFF. V gene TRBV19 combines with J gene TRBJ2-2, with 10 bases that match TRBD1. J gave up 4 bases and V 10 bases, and 6 bases lay outside the gene matches. CDR1 LNHDA and CDR2 SQIVND come from the germline V gene (reference sequence). This CDR3 is 14 amino acids long.

The gene calls are TRBV5-1 and TRBJ2-2, with a weak D call TRBD2 (6 bases). The V gene's germline CDR1 is SGHRS and CDR2 YFSETQ. The CDR3 loop spans 17 amino acids. V lost 3 bases and J lost 5, with 20 bases in between. The CDR3 nucleotides read TGCGCCAGCAGCTCTCTTCCGGGGACCGGGAGTACCGGGGAGCTGTTTTTT. This gives the protein CASSSLPGTGSTGELFF.

The chain carries TRBV5-6 and TRBJ1-1; 7 bases fit TRBD1. Germline V gives CDR1 SGHDT, CDR2 YYEEEE. After removal of 3 bases from V and 1 base from J, the junction contained 6 bases not matched to a gene. The CDR3 totals 15 residues. For the CDR3, the DNA is TGTGCCAGCAGCTCCCTCGGGGACAGGAACACTGAAGCTTTCTTT. Translated: CASSSLGDRNTEAFF.

The genes are TRBV5-6 and TRBJ2-3; 7 bases match TRBD2. Germline V gives CDR1 SGHDT, CDR2 YYEEEE. This CDR3 spans 15 amino acids. V lost 4 bases and J lost 0; bases outside the gene matches: 5. In DNA form, the CDR3 reads TGTGCCAGCAGCCCTGGACTAGACAGCACAGATACGCAGTATTTT. Protein sequence: CASSPGLDSTDTQYF.

The rearrangement joins TRBV4-1 to TRBJ1-1, with D hard to call. Looked up from germline, CDR1 is MGHRA and CDR2 is YSYEKL. V was pared by 0 bases and J by 7 bases, with 9 bases between. The CDR3 totals 13 residues. CDR3 sequence: CASSQESRYEAFF. DNA of the CDR3: TGCGCCAGCAGCCAAGAATCCCGTTATGAAGCTTTCTTT.

The chain has TRBV27 and TRBJ2-7, with TRBD1 identical over 8 bases. Trimming took 2 bases from V and 3 from J; bases not matched to a gene: 6. The CDR3 covers 15 residues. Per the germline V gene, CDR1 is MNHEY and CDR2 is SMNVEV (reference sequence). CDR3 region: CASSLGQGRGYEQYF. The DNA for the CDR3 is TGTGCCAGCAGTTTAGGACAGGGTAGAGGCTACGAGCAGTACTTC.

The genes are TRBV10-3 and TRBJ1-3, with TRBD1 identical over 7 bases. CDR1 is ENHRY, CDR2 SYGVKD, per germline. The V gene end was trimmed by 6 bases and the J gene end by 8 bases; junction bases not matched to a gene: 7. The CDR3 covers 13 residues. CDR3 region: CAIRGRTGDTIYF. The CDR3 region has the DNA TGTGCCATCAGAGGTCGAACAGGGGACACCATATATTTT.

The chain has TRBV10-2 and TRBJ1-2; the D gene is possibly TRBD1 (6 bases). The V gene's germline CDR1 is WSHSY and CDR2 SAAADI. V was clipped by 5 bases and J by 4 bases, with 11 bases between them. The CDR3 contains 13 residues. The CDR3 sequence: CASSPGTTYGYTF. CDR3 in DNA: TGCGCCAGCAGTCCCGGGACAACCTATGGCTACACCTTC.

V and J are TRBV28 and TRBJ1-1; the D gene is possibly TRBD1 (6 bases). The CDR3 runs 15 residues. Between the trimmed V and J ends, which lost 3 bases and 0 bases, there was a span of 11 bases. Germline values: CDR1 MDHEN, CDR2 SYDVKM. The CDR3 protein is CASSLGWTVNTEAFF. In DNA form, the CDR3 reads TGTGCCAGCAGTTTGGGCTGGACAGTGAACACTGAAGCTTTCTTT.

The chain has TRBV27 and TRBJ2-2; 13 positions agree with TRBD2. This CDR3 contains 16 residues. V trimming: 6 bases; J trimming: 7 bases; junction bases outside the gene matches: 8. Germline CDR1 is MNHEY and CDR2 is SMNVEV (reference sequence). The CDR3: CASSVGLAGRVGELFF. The CDR3 nucleotides read TGTGCCAGCAGCGTGGGACTAGCGGGAAGGGTCGGGGAGCTGTTTTTT.

This clone was recorded at least ten times. V gene TRBV28 combines with J gene TRBJ2-1; TRBD2 matches at 9 bases. The V gene's germline CDR1 is MDHEN and CDR2 SYDVKM. Unmatched junction bases numbered 5, after V lost 7 bases and J lost 10 bases. The CDR3 contains 12 residues. CDR3 DNA sequence: TGTGCCAGCACGAGCGGGAGGAACGAGCAGTTCTTC. Encoded protein: CASTSGRNEQFF.

The chain employs TRBV15 and TRBJ1-1; weak D call: TRBD1 (6 bases). Trimming shortened V by 3 bases and J by 8 bases, and 10 bases separated the two germline ends. Germline lookup yields CDR1 LNHNV and CDR2 YYDKDF (reference sequence). The CDR3 spans 12 residues. CDR3 in DNA: TGTGCCACCAGCAGGTCGGGACAAGAAGCTTTCTTT. It codes for CATSRSGQEAFF.

V and J are TRBV2 and TRBJ1-2, with D tentatively TRBD1 (5 bases). Germline V gene sequence: CDR1 SNHLY, CDR2 FYNNEI. V was cut by 7 bases and J by 4 bases, with 16 bases left in between. The CDR3 length is 14 residues. In DNA, the CDR3 is TGTGCCAGCACCAGGGAAGCGGGTGCCTATGGCTACACCTTC. Protein sequence: CASTREAGAYGYTF.

The gene calls are TRBV6-5 and TRBJ2-7; the match to TRBD2 covers 8 bases. The CDR3 loop spans 14 amino acids. With V trimmed by 6 bases and J by 0 bases, 4 bases remained unmatched. Germline CDR1 MNHEY, CDR2 SVGAGI. The CDR3 protein is CASSRSGDSYEQYF. Here the CDR3 DNA reads TGTGCCAGCAGCCGTAGCGGGGACTCCTACGAGCAGTACTTC.

V and J are TRBV19 and TRBJ2-7; perhaps TRBD2 as D (5 bases). CDR1 and CDR2 (germline): LNHDA, SQIVND (reference sequence). This CDR3 contains 14 residues. V shed 6 bases and J shed 1 base, with 13 bases lying between them. CDR3 sequence (DNA): TGTGCCAGTAGACCGGGATATTTATCCTACGAGCAGTACTTC. It is translated as CASRPGYLSYEQYF.

CDR3 sequence (DNA): TGTGCCAGTTGTAACGGGGGCTCCTACAATGAGCAGTTCTTC. Translated: CASCNGGSYNEQFF. The gene calls are TRBV6-6 and TRBJ2-1; tentative D call: TRBD2 (6 bases). This CDR3 contains 14 residues. Per the germline V gene, CDR1 is MNHNY and CDR2 is SVGAGI (reference sequence). Trimming took off 9 bases at V and 0 bases at J, with 12 bases between the two ends.

The genes are TRBV18 and TRBJ1-1; D is uncertain. V shed 8 bases and J shed 2 bases, with 15 bases lying between them. The CDR3 runs to 14 residues. From germline, CDR1 is KGHSH and CDR2 LQKENI. CDR3 in DNA: TGTGCCAGCCGACCCGGAGGGTCTAACACTGAAGCTTTCTTT. Residues: CASRPGGSNTEAFF. Using reference TRBV18 and TRBJ1-1 for the parts outside the CDR3, the full variable domain is NAGVMQNPRHLVRRRGQEARLRCSPMKGHSHVYWYRQLPEEGLKFMVYLQKENIIDESGMPKERFSAEFPKEGPSILRIQQVVRGDSAAYFCASRPGGSNTEAFFGQGTRLTVV.

The rearrangement joins TRBV5-1 to TRBJ2-1, with 9 bases lining up with TRBD2. V gave up 4 bases and J gave up 4 bases; unmatched junction bases: 9. Germline assignment: CDR1 SGHRS and CDR2 YFSETQ. The CDR3 has 16 amino acids. CDR3 sequence reads: CASSGQVAGGYNEQFF. CDR3 DNA sequence: TGCGCCAGCAGCGGCCAGGTGGCGGGGGGGTACAATGAGCAGTTCTTC.

The V gene is TRBV19, the J gene TRBJ2-7, with TRBD2 identical over 10 bases. The ends lost 5 bases at V and 6 bases at J; junction bases unmatched: 7. In germline, CDR1 is LNHDA, CDR2 SQIVND (reference sequence). This CDR3 is built from 14 residues. CDR3 residues: CASSPLAGVGEQYF. The CDR3 DNA sequence: TGTGCCAGTAGTCCGCTAGCGGGAGTCGGCGAGCAGTACTTC.

This clone was seen just once. J is TRBJ2-1 and V is TRBV12-1; the table assigns TRBD2, which was not confirmed against the DNA. TRBV12-1 is given as a pseudogene. The CDR3 has 17 amino acids. The CDR3 loop reads CASSFATSGIPYNEQFF. The CDR3 nucleotides are TGTGCCAGCAGCTTTGCCACTAGCGGGATCCCCTACAATGAGCAGTTCTTC.

The chain has TRBV6-6 and TRBJ2-2; 8 nucleotides match TRBD1. The junction had 3 bases not matched to a gene; V was cut back by 7 bases and J by 2 bases. This CDR3 has 14 residues. Germline V lookup: CDR1 MNHNY, CDR2 SVGAGI (reference sequence). The CDR3 bases are TGTGCCAGCAATCAGGGGGCAAACACCGGGGAGCTGTTTTTT. Its translation is CASNQGANTGELFF.

The V call is TRBV27, the J call TRBJ1-4; 8 nucleotides align to TRBD1. This CDR3 is 15 amino acids long. Germline CDR1 is MNHEY and CDR2 is SMNVEV (reference sequence). The J segment lost 6 bases and the V segment lost 5 bases, leaving 8 bases of the junction unmatched. CDR3 DNA: TGTGCCAGCAGTGGAGGGAGGACAGGGTATGAAAAACTGTTTTTT. It specifies CASSGGRTGYEKLFF. Together with reference TRBV27 and TRBJ1-4, the CDR3 gives the full variable domain: EAQVTQNPRYLITVTGKKLTVTCSQNMNHEYMSWYRQDPGLGLRQIYYSMNVEVTDKGDVPEGYKVSRKEKRNFPLILESPSPNQTSLYFCASSGGRTGYEKLFFGSGTQLSVL.

As for this clone: The junction departs from germline at one end; a sequencing error may be responsible. The chain has TRBV7-7 and TRBJ2-7; TRBD2 matches 8 bases. The V gene's germline CDR1 is SSHAT and CDR2 FNYEAQ (reference sequence). The CDR3 consists of 18 residues. The CDR3 loop is CASSLETPLAGGYYEQYF. The CDR3 DNA sequence: TGTGCTAGCAGCTTAGAGACTCCTCTGGCGGGAGGCTACTACGAGCAGTACTTC. Full variable domain (remainder filled in from reference TRBV7-7 and TRBJ2-7): GAGVSQSPRYKVTKRGQDVTLRCDPISSHATLYWYQQALGQGPEFLTYFNYEAQPDKSGLPSDRFSAERPEGSISTLTIQRTEQRDSAMYRCASSLETPLAGGYYEQYFGPGTRLTVT.

V and J are TRBV6-5 and TRBJ1-2, with 7 bases matching TRBD1. Per germline, CDR1 MNHEY and CDR2 SVGAGI. The junction had 5 bases not matched to a gene; V was cut back by 0 bases and J by 4 bases. This CDR3 has 15 amino acids. The CDR3 sequence: CASSYSGQALYGYTF. The CDR3 DNA sequence: TGTGCCAGCAGTTACTCAGGACAGGCTCTCTATGGCTACACCTTC.

This clone was detected only a few times. This rearrangement joins TRBV19 to TRBJ2-7, with D possibly matching TRBD1 (6 bases). The CDR3 is 15 residues long. Germline V gene data show CDR1 as LNHDA and CDR2 as SQIVND (reference sequence). Trimming cost V 5 bases and J 4 bases, with 18 bases left between them. CDR3 sequence (DNA): TGTGCCAGTAGTCCTACCCGGACAGAAAAATACGAGCAGTACTTC. Its translation is CASSPTRTEKYEQYF.

The sample holds one count of this clone. The rearrangement joins TRBV5-1 to TRBJ2-7; tentative D call: TRBD2 (5 bases). This CDR3 is built from 15 residues. V shed 1 base and J shed 6 bases, with 17 bases lying between them. CDR1 and CDR2 (germline): SGHRS, YFSETQ. CDR3: CASSLTGLLGGEQYF. Written as DNA, the CDR3 is TGCGCCAGCAGCTTGACCGGACTGCTAGGAGGCGAGCAGTACTTC.

The rearrangement uses TRBV6-1 and TRBJ1-2, with D possibly being TRBD1 (5 bases). The V end was cut by 2 bases, the J end by 0 bases, with 13 bases between. In germline, CDR1 is MNHNS, CDR2 SASEGT. This CDR3 is 16 amino acids long. In DNA, the CDR3 is TGTGCCAGCAGTGAAAGGTTACAGGTGACTAACTATGGCTACACCTTC. Amino acids: CASSERLQVTNYGYTF.

The chain links TRBV5-1 to TRBJ2-2; unclear D gene. The germline CDR1 and CDR2 sequences are SGHRS and YFSETQ. The CDR3 has 15 residues. V dropped 3 bases and J dropped 3 bases, with 12 bases sitting between them. The CDR3 coding sequence is TGCGCCAGCAGCTACCGGCAGCGAGACACCGGGGAGCTGTTTTTT. Protein product: CASSYRQRDTGELFF.

The V and J genes are TRBV27 and TRBJ2-3; D gene ambiguous. Germline V gene lookup returns CDR1 MNHEY and CDR2 SMNVEV (reference sequence). Trimming removed 3 bases from V and 2 bases from J, with 9 bases in between. The CDR3 has 14 residues. DNA of the CDR3: TGTGCCAGCAGTTTTGATTTAGTCACAGATACGCAGTATTTT. It translates to CASSFDLVTDTQYF.

The chain uses TRBV30 and TRBJ2-3; the match to TRBD1 covers 8 bases. V dropped 4 bases and J dropped 5; count of bases not matched to a gene: 5. CDR3 size: 13 residues. The V gene's germline CDR1 is GTSNPN and CDR2 SVGIG (reference sequence). The CDR3 sequence: CAWNGQGRDTQYF. DNA of the CDR3: TGTGCCTGGAACGGACAGGGTCGAGATACGCAGTATTTT.

The chain carries TRBV5-4 and TRBJ2-5; perhaps TRBD2 as D (5 bases). The V end lost 0 bases, the J end lost 7 bases, and 16 bases lay between the germline ends. Germline-derived CDR1 and CDR2 are SGHNT and YYREEE (reference sequence). The CDR3 sequence is 15 residues long. The CDR3 bases are TGTGCCAGCAGCTTGGGGTCTCCGGGGTTTGGGACCCAGTACTTC. Amino acids: CASSLGSPGFGTQYF.

V is TRBV19 and J is TRBJ1-2; the D gene is possibly TRBD1 (5 bases). The CDR3 runs to 13 residues. V lost 7 bases, J lost 4 bases, and 13 bases lay in between. Germline-derived CDR1 and CDR2 are LNHDA and SQIVND (reference sequence). As DNA, the CDR3 is TGTGCCAGTAACCCAGGGTCTGTCTATGGCTACACCTTC. It codes for CASNPGSVYGYTF.